A single sample is the source of the 21 T cell receptor beta chains below, sequenced in a study of cytomegalovirus exposure and HLA in healthy donors. The PCR had 60 Vbeta and 13 Jbeta primers. Assay used: immunoSEQ multiplex PCR; TCRdb lists only in-frame clones, some missing. The data hold about 97,000 clones, with around 57% observed a single time. The sequenced sample was PBMCs. The receptors stem from a human donor in good health.

This clone showed up just a few times. V usage is TRBV2 and J usage is TRBJ2-1, with TRBD1 identical over 8 bases. Trimming removed 6 bases from V and 0 bases from J; junction bases left unmatched: 10. From germline, CDR1 is SNHLY and CDR2 FYNNEI. The CDR3 runs 17 residues. This CDR3 is CASSKNSRGLSYNEQFF. The CDR3 nucleotides read TGTGCCAGCAGCAAAAATTCCAGGGGGCTCTCCTACAATGAGCAGTTCTTC.

This clone appeared once. The chain has TRBV19 and TRBJ2-1; 15 bases fit TRBD2. Germline V CDR1 and CDR2: LNHDA, SQIVND (reference sequence). There are 19 residues in the CDR3. Trimming cost V 0 bases and J 2 bases; bases outside gene matches: 5. CDR3 DNA sequence: TGTGCCAGTAGTATAGATAAGGGACTAGCGGGAGGAACCTACAATGAGCAGTTCTTC. It is translated as CASSIDKGLAGGTYNEQFF.

The V gene is TRBV27, the J gene TRBJ1-3, with 8 bases that match TRBD1. Germline CDR1 MNHEY, CDR2 SMNVEV (reference sequence). This CDR3 has 18 residues. The V and J ends lost 5 bases and 0 bases, in that order; junction bases with no gene match: 12. CDR3 nucleotide sequence: TGTGCCAGCAGTCCCGGACAGGGATTGAGAACCTCTGGAAACACCATATATTTT. It codes for CASSPGQGLRTSGNTIYF.

The V call is TRBV6-5, the J call TRBJ1-5, with D perhaps TRBD1 (6 bases). This CDR3 has 14 residues. Germline V gives CDR1 MNHEY, CDR2 SVGAGI. V was trimmed by 6 bases and J by 4 bases, leaving 13 bases between them. The CDR3 DNA reads TGTGCCAGCAGCCAAGGCGGACAGAATCAGCCCCAGCATTTT. Translated, it gives CASSQGGQNQPQHF.

The chain recombines TRBV4-1 with TRBJ2-2; D possibly corresponds to TRBD1 (6 bases). There are 14 residues in the CDR3. Trimming took 4 bases from V and 9 from J, leaving 15 bases between them. CDR1 is MGHRA, CDR2 YSYEKL, per germline. The CDR3 bases are TGCGCCAGCAGCCCACAGGGTCTCGGCCGGGAGCTGTTTTTT. As protein: CASSPQGLGRELFF.

This clone was picked up a small number of times. The CDR3 coding sequence is TGTGCCAGCAGCTTAAAGGGCCCTAGCGGGAGGGCCTACGAGCAGTACTTC. It codes for CASSLKGPSGRAYEQYF. This chain uses TRBV13 with TRBJ2-7, with TRBD2 matching over 12 bases. Losses at the gene ends were 2 bases for V and 2 bases for J; bases not matched to a gene: 7. This CDR3 comprises 17 residues. CDR1 and CDR2 (germline): PRHDT, FYEKMQ (reference sequence). The variable domain in full, with the rest retrieved from reference TRBV13 and TRBJ2-7, is AAGVIQSPRHLIKEKRETATLKCYPIPRHDTVYWYQQGPGQDPQFLISFYEKMQSDKGSIPDRFSAQQFSDYHSELNMSSLELGDSALYFCASSLKGPSGRAYEQYFGPGTRLTVT.

The V and J genes are TRBV4-1 and TRBJ1-2; 9 nucleotides agree with TRBD1. Unmatched junction bases numbered 5, after V lost 4 bases and J lost 5 bases. The length of the CDR3 is 14 residues. Germline assignment: CDR1 MGHRA and CDR2 YSYEKL. The CDR3 here is CASSLGTGTYGYTF. The DNA of the CDR3 is TGCGCCAGCAGCCTCGGGACAGGGACATATGGCTACACCTTC.

This clone was found a few times. This chain joins TRBV4-1 and TRBJ2-2, with 8 bases fitting TRBD1. J lost 2 bases, V lost 3 bases, and 2 bases had no gene match. Germline assignment: CDR1 MGHRA and CDR2 YSYEKL. The CDR3 extends over 15 amino acids. This chain's CDR3 is CASSHDRGNTGELFF. CDR3 coding DNA: TGCGCCAGCAGCCATGACAGGGGAAACACCGGGGAGCTGTTTTTT.

The CDR3 DNA follows: TGCGCCAGCAGCCAACCAAGACAGGTTGGTGAAGCTTTCTTT. Amino acid sequence: CASSQPRQVGEAFF. V and J are TRBV4-1 and TRBJ1-1, with D maybe TRBD1 (6 bases). Trimming removed 2 bases at V and 7 bases at J, with 14 bases between. Per the germline V gene, CDR1 is MGHRA and CDR2 is YSYEKL. The CDR3 is 14 amino acids.

This clone was picked up a small number of times. The rearrangement joins TRBV15 to TRBJ2-1, with D possibly being TRBD2 (6 bases). The germline V gene has CDR1 LNHNV and CDR2 YYDKDF (reference sequence). The CDR3 loop spans 16 amino acids. V was cut by 2 bases and J by 0 bases, with 11 bases left in between. CDR3 in DNA: TGTGCCACCAGCAGAATAGCGGCTTTCTCCTACAATGAGCAGTTCTTC. Translating gives CATSRIAAFSYNEQFF.

The chain joins TRBV2 to TRBJ2-1; a possible D gene is TRBD2 (6 bases). With 6 bases removed from V and 6 bases from J, the gap between germline ends came to 18 bases. The CDR3 length is 15 residues. Germline CDR1 is SNHLY and CDR2 is FYNNEI. The CDR3 bases are TGTGCCAGCAGGGAGGACTACCAAACCTTCAATGAGCAGTTCTTC. This gives the protein CASREDYQTFNEQFF.

CDR3: CASSQRQADQPQHF. The CDR3 DNA is TGTGCCAGCAGCCAGAGACAGGCTGATCAGCCCCAGCATTTT. The gene calls are TRBV16 and TRBJ1-5; tentatively, D is TRBD1 (6 bases). Germline V gene sequence: CDR1 KGHSY, CDR2 FQNENV. The CDR3 runs 14 residues. Trimming removed 3 bases from V and 5 bases from J, with 11 bases in between.

This clone turned up a few times. The V gene is TRBV5-4, the J gene TRBJ1-2; D may be TRBD1 (5 bases). Per the germline V gene, CDR1 is SGHNT and CDR2 is YYREEE (reference sequence). The CDR3 runs to 17 residues. V was trimmed by 4 bases and J by 3 bases, leaving 22 bases between them. The CDR3: CASSHMGSGPFDYGYTF. The CDR3 DNA follows: TGTGCCAGCAGCCACATGGGGTCAGGGCCCTTTGACTATGGCTACACCTTC.

The V call is TRBV29-1, the J call TRBJ1-1; D gene ambiguous. Germline V gene sequence: CDR1 SQVTM, CDR2 ANQGSEA. V dropped 4 bases and J dropped 0 bases, with 6 bases sitting between them. There are 12 residues in the CDR3. As DNA, the CDR3 is TGCAGCGTTGTTCCAATGAACACTGAAGCTTTCTTT. Its protein is CSVVPMNTEAFF.

This clone was seen a few times. This sequence joins TRBV19 and TRBJ1-1, with D unclear. Trimming removed 3 bases from V and 3 bases from J, with 5 bases in between. This CDR3 is 12 amino acids long. CDR1 is LNHDA, CDR2 SQIVND, per germline (reference sequence). The CDR3: CASSMFDTEAFF. The CDR3 DNA reads as TGTGCCAGTAGTATGTTCGACACTGAAGCTTTCTTT. The entire variable domain, with the rest obtained from reference TRBV19 and TRBJ1-1, is as follows: DGGITQSPKYLFRKEGQNVTLSCEQNLNHDAMYWYRQDPGQGLRLIYYSQIVNDFQKGDIAEGYSVSREKKESFPLTVTSAQKNPTAFYLCASSMFDTEAFFGQGTRLTVV.

The gene calls are TRBV19 and TRBJ1-5; a possible D gene is TRBD1 (5 bases). V lost 3 bases and J lost 4, with 7 bases in between. This CDR3 has 13 amino acids. CDR1 LNHDA and CDR2 SQIVND come from the germline V gene (reference sequence). The DNA for the CDR3 is TGTGCCAGTAGTATCCGGGGGAATCAGCCCCAGCATTTT. This sequence encodes CASSIRGNQPQHF.

This clone was counted a few times. The chain employs TRBV4-1 and TRBJ2-7, with 11 bases that match TRBD1. Germline CDR1 MGHRA, CDR2 YSYEKL. This CDR3 is 17 amino acids long. Germline trimming cut 1 base from V and 5 bases from J; bases unmatched to any gene: 10. The CDR3 DNA follows: TGCGCCAGCAGCCAAGGGTACCGGACAGGGGGCATCAACGAGCAGTACTTC. It specifies CASSQGYRTGGINEQYF.

The chain has TRBV7-2 and TRBJ2-1, with 10 bases lining up with TRBD2. Trimming removed 3 bases from V and 2 bases from J; junction bases left unmatched: 7. This CDR3 is built from 17 residues. The germline gives CDR1 SGHTA, CDR2 FQGNSA. CDR3 region: CASSFFLAGGPYNEQFF. The CDR3 nucleotides read TGTGCCAGCAGCTTTTTCTTAGCGGGAGGACCCTACAATGAGCAGTTCTTC.

This clone was counted a few times. The chain recombines TRBV13 with TRBJ1-2; TRBD1 might be the D (5 bases). The CDR3 is 16 residues long. Trimming removed 10 bases at V and 6 bases at J, with 27 bases between. CDR1 and CDR2 (germline): PRHDT, FYEKMQ (reference sequence). In DNA form, the CDR3 reads TGTGCCACCCGGAGATCCGGGGACTCTCGACGGCATGGCTACACCTTC. Its protein is CATRRSGDSRRHGYTF.

This chain uses TRBV5-1 with TRBJ2-1; the match to TRBD2 covers 10 bases. Trimming took 4 bases from V and 4 from J; bases not matched to a gene: 5. Germline CDR1 reads SGHRS; CDR2 reads YFSETQ. The CDR3 totals 15 residues. CDR3 sequence reads: CASSLSGRVYNEQFF. The DNA for the CDR3 is TGCGCCAGCAGCCTCAGCGGGAGGGTATACAATGAGCAGTTCTTC.

This clone was detected only a few times. In DNA, the CDR3 is TGCGCCAGCAGCTTAGCGGGAGGATCCTACGAGCAGTACTTC. Protein: CASSLAGGSYEQYF. J is TRBJ2-7 and V is TRBV5-1, with 9 bases fitting TRBD2. V was pared by 2 bases and J by 1 base, with 1 base of the junction left unmatched. This CDR3 is built from 14 residues. Germline V CDR1 and CDR2: SGHRS, YFSETQ.